This TCR beta chain was identified in a study of CXCR3-negative and CXCR3-positive naive CD8 T cells. Study outcomes and limitations: Whereas both naive subsets had comparably high diversity, memory CD8+ cells had much lower diversity. TRB CDR3s were more hydrophobic in CXCR3-positive than in CXCR3-negative naive cells. After cryopreservation, expression of CXCR3 was partially reduced, and most assays were run with fresh PBMCs.

A CD45RO-CCR7+CD27+CD95- phenotype identified naive CD8+ T cells. Comments on this clonotype: Its matching antigen is unknown.

Carrying UMI labels, the TRB cDNA libraries were prepared through 5' RACE. One entry per CDR3 protein, without DNA, is what TCRdb gives after re-calling the 5' RACE reads. Its table records around 150,000 distinct CDR3 sequences. Sequenced sample: naive CXCR3+ CD8+ T cells from blood. Subset reported: CD45RO-CCR7+CD27+CD95- naive CD8+ T cells expressing CXCR3 (TNR3+). The receptor was derived from a human donor in good health. Some clones in this sample may be carry-over from other donors' samples.

The CDR3 loop is CASRPGQTTDTQYF. The chain couples TRBV7-9 to TRBJ2-3; the D call from TCRdb, TRBD1, cannot be confirmed without DNA. This CDR3 has 14 residues. Germline CDR1 SEHNR, CDR2 FQNEAQ (reference sequence).